This TCR beta chain was profiled in a study of cytotoxic CD8 clonotypes in ibrutinib-treated CLL. Study summary: The patient breakdown showed approximately 11 relapsed/refractory and around 16 treatment-naive cases, with approximately 18 IGHV unmutated.

The germline V gene encodes CDR1 SNHLY and CDR2 FYNNEI. This CDR3 has 14 residues. With V trimmed by 10 bases and J by 1 base, 4 bases remained unmatched. For this clone: Its antigen is as yet unknown.

The study, taken as a whole, reports: An increase in clonality occurred at ibrutinib response, followed by a return toward baseline at progression. Clonality at baseline surpassed age-matched healthy donors and tracked circulating CD8+ T-cell counts.

Depths of 1 in 200,000 to 1 in 1 million T cells were the sequencing target. Assay used: immunoSEQ multiplex PCR; TCRdb lists only in-frame clones, some missing. The repertoire holds some 200,000 clones, with around three quarters as singletons. This clonotype originated in a human donor with chronic lymphocytic leukemia. This rearrangement joins TRBV2 to TRBJ2-3, with 11 bases fitting TRBD1. The source material was PBMCs, sampled after 24 months of ibrutinib treatment. The CDR3 region has the DNA TGTGCCATCGGACAGGGGGCTCGCACAGATACGCAGTATTTT. It yields the protein CAIGQGARTDTQYF.